This note documents a single TCR beta chain sequence. Its target is unknown. These data originate in a study of identical twins. Unique molecular identifiers were present on the cDNA, and a universal primer site came from template switching. TCRdb redid the calling of the 5' RACE reads with MiXCR, one entry per CDR3 protein. The sample lists around 680,000 distinct CDR3 sequences, 8.5% to 9% occurring once. General study points: Zero-insertion analyses were open to partial confounding by invariant MAIT and iNKT cells. With monozygotic twins, out-of-frame TCR alpha sharing exceeded what models estimated.

The CDR3 consists of 16 residues. Germline V lookup: CDR1 SEHNR, CDR2 FQNEAQ (reference sequence). V was pared by 5 bases and J by 8 bases, with 23 bases between. The sample was also linked to a second study, of yellow fever vaccine responses in identical twins.

This receptor was taken from a woman under 30 in good health. The chain links TRBV7-9 to TRBJ2-3, with a tentative D call TRBD2 (6 bases). The sample was PBMCs. For the CDR3, the DNA is TGTGCCAGCAGCCCACCGGGACTCGCCTCGTATGTTACGCAGTATTTT. This gives the protein CASSPPGLASYVTQYF.